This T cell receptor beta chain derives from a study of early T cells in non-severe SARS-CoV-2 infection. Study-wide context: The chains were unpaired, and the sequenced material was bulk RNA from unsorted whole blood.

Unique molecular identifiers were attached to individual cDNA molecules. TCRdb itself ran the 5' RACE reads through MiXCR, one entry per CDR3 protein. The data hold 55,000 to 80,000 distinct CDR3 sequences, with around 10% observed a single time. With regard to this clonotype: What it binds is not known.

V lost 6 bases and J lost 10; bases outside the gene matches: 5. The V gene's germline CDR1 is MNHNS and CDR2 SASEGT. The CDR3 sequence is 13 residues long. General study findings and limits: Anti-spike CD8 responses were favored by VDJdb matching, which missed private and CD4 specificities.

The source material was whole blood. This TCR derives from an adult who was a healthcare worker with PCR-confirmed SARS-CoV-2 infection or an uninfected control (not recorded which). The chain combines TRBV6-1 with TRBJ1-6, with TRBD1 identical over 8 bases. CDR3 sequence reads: CASRQGARSPLHF. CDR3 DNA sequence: TGTGCCAGCAGGCAGGGGGCTAGATCACCCCTCCACTTT.